These T cell receptor beta chains were read from a single sample in a study of blood T cell repertoires in COVID-19. Profiling relied on immunoSEQ multiplex PCR, and the TCRdb table lists in-frame clones only, not all of them. The data contain about 210,000 clones, roughly 90% of them singletons. Sequencing was done on a sample of peripheral blood. All receptors come from a man aged 65-85 years with acute or convalescent COVID-19. Each CDR3 is given with its conserved first and last residue. D genes are given only for firm matches. A row's size may be missing; if present it is once, few, many or a size class.

D,J,size,V,CDR3,DNA
NA,TRBJ2-5,NA,TRBV2,CASSEFIQETQYF,TGTGCCAGCAGTGAATTTATTCAAGAGACCCAGTACTTC
NA,TRBJ1-1,few,TRBV5-6,CASSLSHLPNTEAFF,TGTGCCAGCAGCTTGTCTCACTTGCCGAACACTGAAGCTTTCTTT
NA,TRBJ1-1,NA,TRBV7-3,CASSPQGTNTEAFF,TGTGCCAGCAGCCCTCAGGGGACGAACACTGAAGCTTTCTTT
TRBD1,TRBJ2-3,NA,TRBV11-3,CASSPGQGKGTDTQYF,TGTGCCAGCAGCCCGGGACAGGGAAAGGGCACAGATACGCAGTATTTT
TRBD1,TRBJ1-5,once,TRBV2,CASNLDRSSNQPQHF,TGTGCCAGCAACCTGGACAGGTCAAGCAATCAGCCCCAGCATTTT
NA,TRBJ1-1,NA,TRBV27,CASRRSGSTEAFF,TGTGCCAGCAGGAGATCAGGGTCCACTGAAGCTTTCTTT
TRBD2,TRBJ2-1,NA,TRBV7-9,CASSLPREGTTYFEQFF,TGTGCCAGCAGCTTACCCAGAGAGGGGACTACCTATTTTGAGCAGTTCTTC
NA,TRBJ1-1,NA,TRBV5-4,CAGSVTANTEAFF,TGTGCCGGATCAGTGACAGCGAACACTGAAGCTTTCTTT
NA,TRBJ2-7,NA,TRBV19,CASSLGAGDEQYF,TGTGCCAGTAGTCTCGGGGCAGGGGATGAGCAGTACTTC
TRBD1,TRBJ2-3,NA,TRBV29-1,CSVDRGADTQYF,TGCAGCGTGGACAGGGGGGCAGATACGCAGTATTTT
TRBD1,TRBJ2-7,NA,TRBV28,CASHRDRANEQYF,TGTGCCAGCCACCGGGACAGGGCTAACGAGCAGTACTTC
NA,TRBJ1-1,NA,TRBV27,CASSYGWGTGDTEAFF,TGTGCCAGCAGCTATGGGTGGGGAACGGGGGACACTGAAGCTTTCTTT
TRBD2,TRBJ2-4,NA,TRBV19,CASSIALAGGTLKNIQYF,TGTGCCAGTAGTATAGCCCTAGCGGGAGGGACGCTCAAAAACATTCAGTACTTC
TRBD1,TRBJ2-7,NA,TRBV18,CASSPNRGSYEQYF,TGTGCCAGCTCCCCAAACAGGGGCTCCTACGAGCAGTACTTC
NA,TRBJ1-1,NA,TRBV3-1/TRBV3-2,CASSQPGWDTEAFF,TGTGCCAGCAGCCAGCCCGGGTGGGACACTGAAGCTTTCTTT
TRBD1,TRBJ2-2,NA,TRBV5-1,CASTGGSRTGELFF,TGCGCCAGCACAGGGGGCAGTCGGACCGGGGAGCTGTTTTTT